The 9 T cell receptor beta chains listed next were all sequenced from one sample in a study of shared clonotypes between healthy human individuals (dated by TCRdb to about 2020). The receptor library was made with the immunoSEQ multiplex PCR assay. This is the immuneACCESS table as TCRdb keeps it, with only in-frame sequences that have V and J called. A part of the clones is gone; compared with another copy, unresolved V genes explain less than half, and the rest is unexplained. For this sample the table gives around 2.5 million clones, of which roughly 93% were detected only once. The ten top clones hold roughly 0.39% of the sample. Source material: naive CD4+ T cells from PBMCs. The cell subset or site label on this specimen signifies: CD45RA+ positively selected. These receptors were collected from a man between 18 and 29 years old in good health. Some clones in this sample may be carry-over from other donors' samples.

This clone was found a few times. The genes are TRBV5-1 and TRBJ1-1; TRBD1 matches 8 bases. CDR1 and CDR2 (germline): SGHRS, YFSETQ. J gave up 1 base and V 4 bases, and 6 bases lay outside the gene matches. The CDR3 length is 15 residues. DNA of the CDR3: TGCGCCAGCAGCCCAGGGACAGGCCGGAACACTGAAGCTTTCTTT. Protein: CASSPGTGRNTEAFF. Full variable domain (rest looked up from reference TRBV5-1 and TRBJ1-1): KAGVTQTPRYLIKTRGQQVTLSCSPISGHRSVSWYQQTPGQGLQFLFEYFSETQRNKGNFPGRFSGRQFSNSRSEMNVSTLELGDSALYLCASSPGTGRNTEAFFGQGTRLTVV.

The CDR3 DNA sequence: TGCAGCGTCCGCCGCGCGGAAAAACTGTTTTTT. This gives the protein CSVRRAEKLFF. This chain connects TRBV29-1 to TRBJ1-4, with D unclear. V was cut by 6 bases and J by 8 bases, with 10 bases left in between. The CDR3 loop spans 11 amino acids. Germline V CDR1 and CDR2: SQVTM, ANQGSEA.

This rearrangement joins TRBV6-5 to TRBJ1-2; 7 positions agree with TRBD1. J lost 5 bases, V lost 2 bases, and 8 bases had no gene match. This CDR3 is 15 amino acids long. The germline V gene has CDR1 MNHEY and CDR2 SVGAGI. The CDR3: CASSYMAGGEYGYTF. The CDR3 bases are TGTGCCAGCAGTTACATGGCAGGGGGAGAGTATGGCTACACCTTC.

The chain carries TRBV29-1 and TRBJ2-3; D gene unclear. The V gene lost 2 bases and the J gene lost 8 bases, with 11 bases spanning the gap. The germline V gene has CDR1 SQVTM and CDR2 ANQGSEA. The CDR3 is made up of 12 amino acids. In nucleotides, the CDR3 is TGCAGCGTTGAAAGAATCTACGGTACGCAGTATTTT. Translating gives CSVERIYGTQYF.

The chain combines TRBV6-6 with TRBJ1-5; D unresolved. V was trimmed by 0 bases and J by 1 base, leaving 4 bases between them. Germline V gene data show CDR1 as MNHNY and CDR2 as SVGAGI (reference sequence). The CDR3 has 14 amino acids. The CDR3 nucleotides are TGTGCCAGCAGTTACTCCTTGAGCAATCAGCCCCAGCATTTT. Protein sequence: CASSYSLSNQPQHF.

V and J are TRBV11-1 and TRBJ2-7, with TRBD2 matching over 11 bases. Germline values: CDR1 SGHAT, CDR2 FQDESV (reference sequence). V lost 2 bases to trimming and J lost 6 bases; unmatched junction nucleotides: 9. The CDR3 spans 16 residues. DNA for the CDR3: TGTGCCAGCAGCTTAAATACCCGGCTAGCGGGAGGCGAGCAGTACTTC. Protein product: CASSLNTRLAGGEQYF. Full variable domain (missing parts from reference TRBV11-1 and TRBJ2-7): EAEVAQSPRYKITEKSQAVAFWCDPISGHATLYWYRQILGQGPELLVQFQDESVVDDSQLPKDRFSAERLKGVDSTLKIQPAELGDSAMYLCASSLNTRLAGGEQYFGPGTRLTVT.

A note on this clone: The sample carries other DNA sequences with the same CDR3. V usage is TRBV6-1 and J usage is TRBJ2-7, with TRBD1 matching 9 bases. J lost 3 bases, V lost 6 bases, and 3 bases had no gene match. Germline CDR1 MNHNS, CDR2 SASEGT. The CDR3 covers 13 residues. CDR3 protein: CASRGQGNYEQYF. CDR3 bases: TGTGCCAGCAGGGGACAGGGAAACTACGAGCAGTACTTC.

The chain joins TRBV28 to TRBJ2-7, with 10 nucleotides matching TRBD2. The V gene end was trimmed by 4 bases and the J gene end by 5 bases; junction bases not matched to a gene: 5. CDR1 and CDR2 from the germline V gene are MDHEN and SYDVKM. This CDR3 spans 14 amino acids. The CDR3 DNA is TGTGCCAGCAGTTACGGGACTAGCGATAACGAGCAGTACTTC. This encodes CASSYGTSDNEQYF.

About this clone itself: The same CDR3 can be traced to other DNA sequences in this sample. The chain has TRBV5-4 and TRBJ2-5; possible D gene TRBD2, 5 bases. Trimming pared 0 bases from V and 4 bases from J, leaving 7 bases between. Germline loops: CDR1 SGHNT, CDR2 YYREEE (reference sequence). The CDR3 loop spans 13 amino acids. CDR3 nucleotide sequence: TGTGCCAGCAGCTTGGGAGGGTTAGAGACCCAGTACTTC. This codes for CASSLGGLETQYF.